This T cell receptor (beta chain) was captured in a study of response to subunit inactivated influenza vaccine (dated by TCRdb to 2016 to 2019). General notes on the study: Deep quantitative T cell receptor repertoire profiling was used in the study to track responses to a trivalent subunit inactivated influenza vaccine.

Overall results and qualifications from the work: It was suggested by the authors that each seasonal influenza vaccination may recruit only a limited number of new T cells.

V is cut by 2 bases and J by 2 bases, and the space between the germline ends is 12 bases. According to the germline V gene, CDR1 reads WSHSY and CDR2 reads SAAADI. The CDR3 sequence holds 15 residues, the cysteine and phenylalanine included. Only the CDR3 DNA is retained, 45 bases long and in frame from the first base. The method behind the library was RT-PCR. Sequencing was carried out with an Illumina HiSeq 2500. Using fastp trimming at Q25 and MiXCR clonotype assembly, TCRdb reanalyzed the public sequencing data and kept in-frame beta chains. CDR3 protein duplicates are merged, each entry listing the most common genes and DNA. Recorded for this sample are about 540,000 distinct CDR3 sequences; approximately 20% of them occurred a single time. The top ten clones comprise about 3% of the sample. As for this clonotype: Its antigen has not been determined. One base away there is no much larger clone; base qualities are not given.

The same sample was also studied in work on T cells expressing NK-cell markers. As that second paper reports: TCR beta cDNA libraries were prepared using 5'RACE template switching, which introduced a universal primer site and unique molecular identifiers. Three sorted T-cell subsets (CD3+CD56+NKG2C+, CD3+CD56+NKG2C- and CD3+CD56-NKG2C+) from about 8 donors had their TCR beta-chain repertoires profiled. Seven of the eight sequenced donors were HCMV-seropositive and one was HCMV-seronegative. To restrict sorting to alphabetaTCR-expressing T cells, an anti-gammadeltaTCR antibody was added in several experiments. In over five donors, the dominant CD3+CD56+NKG2C+ clonotypes were among the top 10 CD8+ clonotypes and accounted for roughly 1.0-7.0% of CD8+ T cells. Those dominant clonotypes were again the most abundant among CD3+CD56-NKG2C+ cells in several donors, at roughly 25-60.1%. Whether the expanded NKG2C-expressing T cell clones were specific for HCMV antigens remained unclear. Randomly selected healthy volunteers, three men and five women, were used as the eight sequenced donors. A commercial ELISA kit detecting HCMV-specific IgG in serum was used to determine HCMV serostatus. Ficoll density gradient centrifugation was used to isolate peripheral blood mononuclear cells from blood. Magnetic immunoseparation with Miltenyi isolation kits was used to isolate CD4+ and CD8+ T cells from PBMC. Synthesis of cDNA was primed from the TCR beta constant segment and was followed by two consecutive PCR amplification steps. The libraries were sequenced on Illumina HiSeq 2000/2500, MiSeq or NextSeq, producing 2 x 150 bp reads. Reads were demultiplexed and grouped by UMI with MIGEC, and clonotypes were assembled and quantified with MiTCR. To remove erroneous sequences, TCR cDNA sequences were retained only when supported by two or more reads. The tcR package was used for downstream repertoire analysis, and clonotypes were matched across fractions by CDR3 nucleotide sequence plus V segment. VDJmatch was used to annotate antigen specificity against VDJdb, with one amino acid substitution in CDR3 allowed.

Sample: CD4+ T cells sorted from PBMCs, taken 11 to 12 days after vaccination. The clonotype comes from a man aged 45-60 years who received an inactivated influenza vaccine. Donor details come from another sample of the same person, matched by shared clones. The chain is encoded by TRBV10-2 joined to TRBJ2-5; the D gene is tentatively TRBD1 or TRBD2, each matching 6 bases. The CDR3 protein: CASSENTGRQETQYF. The DNA reads as follows: TGCGCCAGCAGTGAGAACACAGGGAGGCAAGAGACCCAGTACTTC.